This TCR beta chain originates from a study of long-term antiretroviral therapy in people with HIV. As for the study in general: It was about a decade after the earliest samples that the 2015 immediate-ART recommendation appeared. Whole-study results and caveats: Every time point showed a repertoire led by clones expanded before ART. CDR3 lengths in HIV samples spanned a narrower range than controls.

This CDR3 has 16 amino acids. The V end lost 2 bases, the J end lost 3 bases, and 14 bases lay between the germline ends. The germline V gene has CDR1 LGHNA and CDR2 YSLEER. As concerns this clone: Its antigen remains unknown.

The immunoSEQ assay was v3.0, run at survey level. The protocol was immunoSEQ multiplex PCR, while the TCRdb copy is restricted to in-frame clones and leaves out a portion. The sample consists of about 28,000 clones, 65% to 85% of them appearing once. The origin of this receptor is a young man with HIV. This chain connects TRBV4-3 to TRBJ2-1; no definite D call. This material consisted of unsorted PBMCs, taken 0.4 years after starting antiretroviral therapy. The DNA of the CDR3 is TGCGCCAGCAGCCAATCCGAGGACCTCGGCTACAATGAGCAGTTCTTC. Protein: CASSQSEDLGYNEQFF.